This T cell receptor (beta chain) appears in the sequencing data of a study of blood T cell repertoires in COVID-19 (dated by TCRdb to about 2020). For context, the study as a whole: The collaborator samples originated in the United States, Italy and Spain and spanned the acute and convalescent phases of COVID-19. Samples came from the ongoing ImmuneRACE study (first 160 participants) plus 1,254 subjects from 6 global collaborators. Deeply sampled blood TCRbeta repertoires from subjects exposed to, actively infected with, or recovered from COVID-19 were included in the dataset. Sample metadata almost always included a de-identified subject ID, COVID-19 status, age in years and sex. The material from the prospective study consisted of cDNA or gDNA derived from T cells, B-cell-depleted T cells, or PBMCs. Where available, HLA class I and class II types were obtained from metadata supplied by the sample provider rather than from assay-based typing. A freely available public database, intended as a resource for researchers studying the immune response to SARS-CoV-2, is where the repertoires were released. General conclusions and limits of the study: Clinical and demographic metadata were provided uncurated, with the amount varying by source and participant.

CDR1 and CDR2 (SEHNR, FQNEAQ) derive from the germline V gene (reference sequence). V loses 5 bases, J loses 4 bases, and the germline ends lie 9 bases apart. The CDR3 goes from the cysteine to the phenylalanine over 13 residues. Only the CDR3 part of the read is kept: 39 bases, read in frame from the first base. Collaborating institutions collected whole blood in K2EDTA tubes following their own protocols. Collaborator samples were shipped for TCRbeta analysis as frozen whole blood, isolated PBMCs, or DNA extracted from either sample type. TCRbeta CDR3 regions were amplified from genomic DNA by means of the immunoSEQ Assay, a bias-controlled multiplex PCR. Turning to the authors' computational methods: Within the assay, amplification of reference gene primers was used to estimate how many nucleated cells each sample contained. To quantify the absolute abundance of each unique TCRbeta CDR3 rearrangement, sequence reads were collapsed and filtered. For each sample, productive Simpson clonality was calculated by taking the square root of Simpson's diversity index across productive rearrangements. As stored in TCRdb, this immuneACCESS dataset retains in-frame rearrangements with V and J assigned. A fraction of the clones does not appear; measured against another copy, unresolved V genes explain less than half of the discrepancy, and the remainder lacks a known reason. V and J calls and clone size are as listed in that table; D and trimming were resolved from the DNA. The table for this sample lists tens of thousands of clones; 86% of them were counted only once. In total, the top ten clones hold roughly 20% of the sample.

This clone was seen once. The clone's antigen remains unknown. No quality values exist for individual bases; no much larger clone is one base distant. The sequenced sample was peripheral blood. Recombination connected TRBV7-9 to TRBJ1-5; D gene: possibly TRBD1, on 6 matching bases. This receptor was obtained from a woman aged 80 or over in a cohort sampled during active or convalescent COVID-19. The DNA sequence is TGTGCCAGCAGCCCACAGGGTAATCAGCCCCAGCATTTT. Its protein product is CASSPQGNQPQHF. With all but the CDR3 taken from the reference TRBV7-9 and TRBJ1-5 genes, the full variable domain is: DTGVSQNPRHKITKRGQNVTFRCDPISEHNRLYWYRQTLGQGPEFLTYFQNEAQLEKSRLLSDRFSAERPKGSFSTLEIQRTEQGDSAMYLCASSPQGNQPQHFGDGTRLSIL.